This T cell receptor beta chain was observed in a study of blood T cell repertoires in COVID-19. In the study overall: Whether acute or convalescent, the COVID-19 samples came from the United States, Italy and Spain. The cDNA or gDNA used as material had been derived from T cells, B-cell-depleted T cells, or PBMCs.

Germline CDR1 reads KGHSH; CDR2 reads LQKENI. There are 13 residues in the CDR3. The V end lost 2 bases, the J end lost 6 bases, and 11 bases lay between the germline ends. Per the authors' pipeline: Researchers report that nucleated cell counts were estimated from reference gene primer amplification. Only in-frame clones appear in the TCRdb table, and some are missing; sequencing was by immunoSEQ multiplex PCR. The V and J calls and clone size were taken over from that table, and D and trimming were inferred from the DNA. The table includes about 150,000 clones, approximately 90% detected once. V and J are TRBV18 and TRBJ2-7; possible D gene TRBD2, 5 bases. The TCR originated in a woman aged 35 to 49 with acute or convalescent COVID-19. Sequences were obtained from peripheral blood. The CDR3, as DNA: TGTGCCAGCTCACCAAGCGGCTCCAGCGAGCAGTACTTC. Translation: CASSPSGSSEQYF.